These 28 T cell receptor beta chains were all obtained from the same sample, sequenced in a study of shared clonotypes between healthy human individuals. Terminally differentiated effector memory CD45RA+ cells were excluded by CCR7 positive selection of CD45RO-negative cells. Some clones are missing from TCRdb's copy, which holds only in-frame ones; the method was immunoSEQ multiplex PCR. The sample contains millions of clones, approximately 94% of which appear only once. The specimen was naive CD8+ T cells sorted from blood. The receptors shown here come from a young man in good health.

This sequence joins TRBV25-1 and TRBJ2-7; possibly TRBD1 or TRBD2 for D (5 bases each). CDR1 and CDR2 from the germline V gene are MGHDK and SYGVNS. Trimming removed 0 bases at V and 4 bases at J, with 10 bases between. CDR3 length: 14 residues. In DNA, the CDR3 is TGTGCCAGCAGTGAATATGGGACGGAGTACGAGCAGTACTTC. Protein product: CASSEYGTEYEQYF.

The chain couples TRBV11-2 to TRBJ2-4; unclear D gene. The CDR3 is made up of 14 amino acids. Germline V gene sequence: CDR1 SGHAT, CDR2 FQNNGV. Trimming pared 5 bases from V and 2 bases from J, leaving 10 bases between. Here the CDR3 reads CASSPSSPKNIQYF. DNA for the CDR3: TGTGCCAGCAGCCCCTCGTCGCCCAAAAACATTCAGTACTTC.

The chain combines TRBV2 with TRBJ2-7; 8 bases line up with TRBD2. Trimming removed 6 bases from V and 4 bases from J; junction bases left unmatched: 8. Germline-derived CDR1 and CDR2 are SNHLY and FYNNEI. The CDR3 length is 14 residues. The DNA for the CDR3 is TGTGCCAGCAGCCCGGGGGGGGGTGGTTACGAGCAGTACTTC. It translates to CASSPGGGGYEQYF.

V usage is TRBV2 and J usage is TRBJ2-1; 7 bases align to TRBD2. With 1 base clipped from V and 9 bases from J, the junction kept 12 bases outside the gene matches. CDR3 size: 16 residues. Germline-derived CDR1 and CDR2 are SNHLY and FYNNEI. CDR3 sequence (DNA): TGTGCCAGCAGTGAAGGGTCCCGGGGGGTTATAAGTGAGCAGTTCTTC. Translation gives CASSEGSRGVISEQFF. The full variable domain, with the rest looked up from reference TRBV2 and TRBJ2-1, is EPEVTQTPSHQVTQMGQEVILRCVPISNHLYFYWYRQILGQKVEFLVSFYNNEISEKSEIFDDQFSVERPDGSNFTLKIRSTKLEDSAMYFCASSEGSRGVISEQFFGPGTRLTVL.

As for this clone: Since a much larger clone is just one base distant, this may be a read error. V gene TRBV6-5 combines with J gene TRBJ1-2, with D possibly TRBD1 on 6 matching bases. This CDR3 is 12 amino acids long. Deletions cut 6 bases from V and 4 bases from J, with 9 bases between. Looked up from germline, CDR1 is MNHEY and CDR2 is SVGAGI. CDR3 loop: CASSQDSYGYTF. DNA of the CDR3: TGTGCCAGCAGCCAGGACAGCTATGGCTACACCTTC.

The chain employs TRBV10-1 and TRBJ2-6; D gene uncertain. Between the trimmed V and J ends, which lost 7 bases and 4 bases, there was a span of 14 bases. The CDR3 has 15 residues. Germline V gene data show CDR1 as WNHNN and CDR2 as SYGVQD (reference sequence). The CDR3 region has the DNA TGCGCCAGCACCGCTTCGAGGTCCGGGGCCAACGTCCTGACTTTC. Protein: CASTASRSGANVLTF.

The genes are TRBV27 and TRBJ2-7; either TRBD1 or TRBD2 may supply D (5 bases each). The germline CDR1 and CDR2 sequences are MNHEY and SMNVEV (reference sequence). Trimming stripped 6 bases from V and 3 bases from J, with 24 bases between. The CDR3 has 17 amino acids. The CDR3 DNA sequence: TGTGCCAGCAGCAGTGGGGCCGGAGCAGGGACGGTCTACGAGCAGTACTTC. Translated: CASSSGAGAGTVYEQYF.

In the case of this clone: Other DNA sequences within the sample encode an identical CDR3. This rearrangement joins TRBV27 to TRBJ1-1; weak D call: TRBD1 (5 bases). CDR1 and CDR2 (germline): MNHEY, SMNVEV (reference sequence). There are 13 residues in the CDR3. Trimming shortened V by 0 bases and J by 7 bases, and 9 bases separated the two germline ends. CDR3 sequence (DNA): TGTGCCAGCAGTTTATCGGGACGGAATGAAGCTTTCTTT. This translates into CASSLSGRNEAFF.

The gene calls are TRBV5-6 and TRBJ1-4; 10 nucleotides line up with TRBD1. J gave up 0 bases and V 3 bases, and 8 bases lay outside the gene matches. Germline assignment: CDR1 SGHDT and CDR2 YYEEEE. This CDR3 comprises 18 residues. The DNA of the CDR3 is TGTGCCAGCAGCTCAGGGGGACAGGGGCGATCAACTAATGAAAAACTGTTTTTT. Residues: CASSSGGQGRSTNEKLFF.

The J gene is TRBJ2-7, the V gene TRBV5-1; 9 bases agree with TRBD1. Germline V gene data show CDR1 as SGHRS and CDR2 as YFSETQ. CDR3 length equals 13 residues. V lost 6 bases, J lost 5 bases, and 6 bases stayed unmatched. The CDR3 DNA reads TGCGCCAGCACCCCGGGACAGGGTAACGAGCAGTACTTC. It encodes CASTPGQGNEQYF.

Only one count was recorded for this clone. J is TRBJ1-1 and V is TRBV27, with D uncertain. Trimming removed 5 bases at V and 1 base at J, with 8 bases between. Germline CDR1 reads MNHEY; CDR2 reads SMNVEV (reference sequence). The CDR3 extends over 13 amino acids. DNA for the CDR3: TGTGCCAGCAGTGTAGAGGAGAACACTGAAGCTTTCTTT. It translates to CASSVEENTEAFF.

CDR3 amino acids: CASIPSLRTGYQPQHF. Here the CDR3 DNA reads TGTGCCAGCATACCCTCGCTCCGGACAGGGTATCAGCCCCAGCATTTT. J is TRBJ1-5 and V is TRBV28, with TRBD1 matching 8 bases. The germline CDR1 and CDR2 sequences are MDHEN and SYDVKM. The CDR3 is 16 amino acids. Losses at the gene ends were 7 bases for V and 5 bases for J; bases not matched to a gene: 13.

The chain joins TRBV30 to TRBJ1-3; D is possibly TRBD1 (6 bases). The CDR3 has 15 amino acids. Trimming removed 3 bases at V and 3 bases at J, with 15 bases between. Germline V gives CDR1 GTSNPN, CDR2 SVGIG (reference sequence). The CDR3 DNA sequence: TGTGCCTGGAGCGGAGACAGGTTTTTTGGAAACACCATATATTTT. Translating gives CAWSGDRFFGNTIYF.

The V call is TRBV6-1, the J call TRBJ1-2, with TRBD1 matching over 10 bases. Germline V gives CDR1 MNHNS, CDR2 SASEGT. Trimming cost V 0 bases and J 4 bases; bases outside gene matches: 2. This CDR3 has 15 amino acids. The CDR3 protein is CASSEAGQGRYGYTF. CDR3 sequence (DNA): TGTGCCAGCAGTGAAGCGGGACAGGGGCGCTATGGCTACACCTTC.

This chain uses TRBV10-2 with TRBJ2-1, with D hard to call. V was clipped by 2 bases and J by 7 bases, with 15 bases between them. CDR1 and CDR2 (germline): WSHSY, SAAADI. This CDR3 region has 15 residues. The CDR3 region has the DNA TGCGCCAGCAGTGAGATACCGATCCCCAAAAATGAGCAGTTCTTC. It codes for CASSEIPIPKNEQFF.

J is TRBJ1-4 and V is TRBV5-1; possible D gene TRBD1, 5 bases. This CDR3 contains 15 residues. Germline V gene sequence: CDR1 SGHRS, CDR2 YFSETQ. V was pared by 6 bases and J by 3 bases, with 15 bases between. CDR3: CASTKGAGPNEKLFF. As DNA, the CDR3 is TGCGCCAGCACCAAGGGTGCAGGGCCTAATGAAAAACTGTTTTTT.

The V and J genes are TRBV6-5 and TRBJ2-7; D is perhaps TRBD1 or TRBD2 (5 bases each). The CDR3 runs to 12 residues. Per germline, CDR1 MNHEY and CDR2 SVGAGI. Between the trimmed V and J ends, which lost 7 bases and 4 bases, there was a span of 11 bases. The chain's CDR3 is CASIGDGYEQYF. In nucleotides, the CDR3 is TGTGCCAGCATTGGGGACGGATACGAGCAGTACTTC.

The rearrangement uses TRBV13 and TRBJ2-7; 10 bases match TRBD1. CDR3 length: 14 residues. Germline assignment: CDR1 PRHDT and CDR2 FYEKMQ (reference sequence). V shed 4 bases, J shed 1 base, and the junction held 1 base outside the gene matches. CDR3 protein: CASSWDRGSYEQYF. In DNA form, the CDR3 reads TGTGCCAGCAGCTGGGACAGGGGATCCTACGAGCAGTACTTC.

The chain is built from TRBV27 and TRBJ2-7; D not certain. V lost 2 bases to trimming and J lost 0 bases, with 8 bases between them. This CDR3 is built from 14 residues. Germline CDR1 reads MNHEY; CDR2 reads SMNVEV (reference sequence). The DNA for the CDR3 is TGTGCCAGCAGTTTAAGGATGGGCTCCTACGAGCAGTACTTC. The encoded protein is CASSLRMGSYEQYF.

The gene calls are TRBV5-3 and TRBJ2-1, with D tentatively TRBD2 (5 bases). TRBV5-3 is an ORF, with its function uncertain. Trimming shortened V by 5 bases and J by 0 bases, and 12 bases separated the two germline ends. This CDR3 contains 15 residues. CDR3 region: CARRGLLSSYNEQFF. The CDR3 DNA is TGTGCCAGAAGAGGACTCCTGAGCTCCTACAATGAGCAGTTCTTC.

This clone appeared a single time. V usage is TRBV27 and J usage is TRBJ2-1; 7 nucleotides agree with TRBD2. J was trimmed by 2 bases and V by 8 bases; bases with no gene match: 9. This CDR3 region has 15 residues. The V gene's germline CDR1 is MNHEY and CDR2 SMNVEV (reference sequence). The CDR3 DNA is TGTGCCAGCGGAGGAGGAGCGGGAACCTACAATGAGCAGTTCTTC. Translation: CASGGGAGTYNEQFF.

The rearrangement links TRBV7-9 to TRBJ2-1; 7 bases map to TRBD2. Trimming removed 5 bases from V and 0 bases from J; junction bases left unmatched: 7. Looked up from germline, CDR1 is SEHNR and CDR2 is FQNEAQ (reference sequence). This CDR3 is built from 16 residues. CDR3 sequence: CASSPTLAASYNEQFF. The CDR3 bases are TGTGCCAGCAGCCCAACCCTAGCGGCCTCCTACAATGAGCAGTTCTTC.

This sequence joins TRBV11-2 and TRBJ1-1; D is unclear. Trimming stripped 3 bases from V and 2 bases from J, with 4 bases between. CDR1 and CDR2 from the germline V gene are SGHAT and FQNNGV. The CDR3 has 12 residues. The CDR3 loop is CASSFSNTEAFF. The CDR3 DNA reads TGTGCCAGCAGCTTCTCAAACACTGAAGCTTTCTTT.

The rearrangement joins TRBV7-9 to TRBJ2-3; TRBD2 might be the D (5 bases). The CDR3 loop spans 16 amino acids. The V gene's germline CDR1 is SEHNR and CDR2 FQNEAQ (reference sequence). V lost 4 bases, J lost 3 bases, and 17 bases lay in between. The CDR3 region is CASSSRRMGSTDTQYF. DNA of the CDR3: TGTGCCAGCAGCTCTCGGAGAATGGGGAGTACAGATACGCAGTATTTT.

The CDR3 nucleotides read TGCGCCAGCAGTCAAAACGCCGGGACAGGGATCGGGGAGCTGTTTTTT. The encoded protein is CASSQNAGTGIGELFF. This chain uses TRBV4-1 with TRBJ2-2; TRBD1 agrees at 9 bases. The CDR3 spans 16 residues. CDR1 and CDR2 (germline): MGHRA, YSYEKL. J lost 7 bases, V lost 6 bases, and 12 bases had no gene match.

This clone has only a few counts. The chain combines TRBV5-4 with TRBJ1-6; perhaps TRBD1 as D (6 bases). Trimming removed 2 bases from V and 6 bases from J, with 9 bases in between. This CDR3 has 14 amino acids. Germline assignment: CDR1 SGHNT and CDR2 YYREEE (reference sequence). The CDR3: CASSFPDSNSPLHF. DNA of the CDR3: TGTGCCAGCAGCTTCCCGGACAGTAATTCACCCCTCCACTTT. The entire variable domain, with the rest obtained from reference TRBV5-4 and TRBJ1-6, is as follows: ETGVTQSPTHLIKTRGQQVTLRCSSQSGHNTVSWYQQALGQGPQFIFQYYREEENGRGNFPPRFSGLQFPNYSSELNVNALELDDSALYLCASSFPDSNSPLHFGNGTRLTVT.

The chain recombines TRBV27 with TRBJ2-7; the D is unclear. V lost 5 bases, J lost 2 bases, and 16 bases lay in between. This CDR3 comprises 15 residues. Looked up from germline, CDR1 is MNHEY and CDR2 is SMNVEV (reference sequence). The CDR3: CASSPPRWETYEQYF. DNA of the CDR3: TGTGCCAGCAGTCCCCCTAGGTGGGAAACCTACGAGCAGTACTTC.

The V and J genes are TRBV19 and TRBJ1-6, with D uncertain. The CDR3 covers 13 residues. The V gene's germline CDR1 is LNHDA and CDR2 SQIVND (reference sequence). Trimming took 1 base from V and 6 from J, leaving 4 bases between them. The CDR3 sequence is CASSIGSNSPLHF. CDR3 nucleotides: TGTGCCAGTAGTATAGGCAGTAATTCACCCCTCCACTTT. The whole variable domain, remainder taken from reference TRBV19 and TRBJ1-6, is DGGITQSPKYLFRKEGQNVTLSCEQNLNHDAMYWYRQDPGQGLRLIYYSQIVNDFQKGDIAEGYSVSREKKESFPLTVTSAQKNPTAFYLCASSIGSNSPLHFGNGTRLTVT.